These 15 T cell receptor beta chains came from one sample sequenced in a study of identifying expanded T cells in peripheral blood. Assay used: immunoSEQ multiplex PCR; TCRdb lists only in-frame clones, some missing. The sample contains about 86,000 clones, around 90% of which appear only once. The sample was blood. These receptor sequences come from a person aged 18-70 years in good health.

The V and J genes are TRBV9 and TRBJ1-1; D is uncertain. The CDR3 covers 12 residues. Between the trimmed V and J ends, which lost 4 bases and 8 bases, there was a span of 12 bases. Germline V gives CDR1 SGDLS, CDR2 YYNGEE. CDR3 in amino acids: CASSPLSGEAFF. CDR3 DNA sequence: TGTGCCAGCAGCCCGCTGTCCGGGGAAGCTTTCTTT. The full variable domain, in which reference TRBV9 and TRBJ1-1 provide the parts outside the CDR3, is DSGVTQTPKHLITATGQRVTLRCSPRSGDLSVYWYQQSLDQGLQFLIQYYNGEERAKGNILERFSAQQFPDLHSELNLSSLELGDSALYFCASSPLSGEAFFGQGTRLTVV.

This clone was found a few times. This chain links TRBV9 with TRBJ1-1, with D uncertain. Germline CDR1 is SGDLS and CDR2 is YYNGEE. V lost 3 bases and J 1 base, leaving 7 bases between the germline ends. CDR3 length: 13 amino acids. CDR3 region: CASSGGPNTEAFF. The CDR3 nucleotides read TGTGCCAGCAGCGGTGGCCCGAACACTGAAGCTTTCTTT.

This clone came up a few times. V is TRBV7-3 and J is TRBJ2-3, with 8 nucleotides matching TRBD1. The CDR3 totals 16 residues. Germline CDR1 and CDR2: SGHTA and FQGTGA. J gave up 1 base and V 1 base, and 4 bases lay outside the gene matches. CDR3 sequence: CASSLKGGQGTDTQYF. The CDR3 bases are TGTGCCAGCAGCTTAAAGGGGGGACAGGGCACAGATACGCAGTATTTT.

This clone was counted only a few times. This rearrangement joins TRBV21-1 to TRBJ1-5. TRBV21-1 is an annotated pseudogene. The CDR3 is 13 residues long. The CDR3 here is CAIRAVRSGPQHF. CDR3 in DNA: TGTGCCATCCGAGCGGTGAGATCGGGGCCCCAGCATTTT.

The V gene is TRBV5-1, the J gene TRBJ2-1; D call uncertain. The CDR3 length is 13 residues. V was pared by 0 bases and J by 11 bases, with 12 bases between. The germline CDR1 and CDR2 sequences are SGHRS and YFSETQ. This CDR3 reads CASSLDQTMKQFF. In DNA form, the CDR3 reads TGCGCCAGCAGCTTGGACCAAACAATGAAGCAGTTCTTC.

The chain combines TRBV18 with TRBJ2-7, with TRBD2 matching 14 bases. The germline V gene has CDR1 KGHSH and CDR2 LQKENI. This CDR3 is built from 18 residues. J was trimmed by 3 bases and V by 0 bases; bases with no gene match: 7. The CDR3, as DNA: TGTGCCAGCTCACCACCGGGACTAGCGGGAGCCCCCGTCTACGAGCAGTACTTC. Protein: CASSPPGLAGAPVYEQYF.

The chain is built from TRBV5-1 and TRBJ2-3; D perhaps matches TRBD2 (6 bases). The CDR3 runs to 15 residues. Germline V gene lookup returns CDR1 SGHRS and CDR2 YFSETQ. V lost 0 bases to trimming and J lost 1 base, with 9 bases between them. CDR3 sequence reads: CASSLAWGGTDTQYF. The CDR3 region has the DNA TGCGCCAGCAGCTTGGCTTGGGGGGGCACAGATACGCAGTATTTT.

The CDR3 protein is CASRGTGNSGNTIYF. CDR3 DNA sequence: TGTGCCAGCAGGGGGACAGGGAACTCTGGAAACACCATATATTTT. The J gene is TRBJ1-3, the V gene TRBV6-6; 9 bases map to TRBD1. CDR1 is MNHNY and CDR2 is SVGAGI in the germline V gene (reference sequence). The ends lost 6 bases at V and 0 bases at J; junction bases unmatched: 3. This CDR3 region has 15 residues.

The chain links TRBV5-1 to TRBJ2-3; D is perhaps TRBD2 (6 bases). This CDR3 is 15 amino acids long. Trimming removed 1 base from V and 0 bases from J, with 9 bases in between. CDR1 and CDR2 (germline): SGHRS, YFSETQ. CDR3 region: CASSLTGRSTDTQYF. The CDR3 region has the DNA TGCGCCAGCAGCTTGACGGGGAGGAGCACAGATACGCAGTATTTT.

The sample holds one count of this clone. V gene TRBV12-5 combines with J gene TRBJ1-1; 7 bases are a match to TRBD1. V lost 1 base, J lost 4 bases, and 3 bases stayed unmatched. The V gene's germline CDR1 is LGHNT and CDR2 FRNRAP. This CDR3 comprises 14 residues. CDR3 bases: TGTGCTAGTGGTTTGGCCAGGGGGACCACTGAAGCTTTCTTT. It codes for CASGLARGTTEAFF.

The V call is TRBV6-4, the J call TRBJ2-1, with TRBD2 matching over 7 bases. V shed 4 bases, J shed 0 bases, and the junction held 0 bases outside the gene matches. The germline gives CDR1 MRHNA, CDR2 SNTAGT. The CDR3 spans 14 residues. CDR3 region: CASSAGGSYNEQFF. CDR3 nucleotides: TGTGCCAGCAGTGCGGGGGGCTCCTACAATGAGCAGTTCTTC.

The rearrangement joins TRBV4-1 to TRBJ1-1; no firm D call. CDR3 length: 13 amino acids. The V and J ends lost 4 bases and 1 base respectively, with 7 bases between them. Per the germline V gene, CDR1 is MGHRA and CDR2 is YSYEKL. The CDR3 loop is CASSPSGNTEAFF. The CDR3 bases are TGCGCCAGCAGCCCCTCAGGGAACACTGAAGCTTTCTTT.

The J gene is TRBJ2-3, the V gene TRBV9; D remains unclear. Germline values: CDR1 SGDLS, CDR2 YYNGEE. This CDR3 is 15 amino acids long. V was shortened by 4 bases and J by 3 bases, with 15 bases between the two germline ends. CDR3 DNA sequence: TGTGCCAGCAGCCGAGCACCGGGCACGACAGATACGCAGTATTTT. Translating it yields CASSRAPGTTDTQYF.

The rearrangement joins TRBV4-1 to TRBJ2-7; D possibly corresponds to TRBD1 (6 bases). The CDR3 covers 18 residues. CDR1 is MGHRA, CDR2 YSYEKL, per germline. Trimming removed 3 bases from V and 4 bases from J, with 25 bases in between. For the CDR3, the DNA is TGCGCCAGCAGCCAGGACCGGGCCCCGGGGACAAGGGGTTACGAGCAGTACTTC. The encoded protein is CASSQDRAPGTRGYEQYF.

V usage is TRBV7-9 and J usage is TRBJ2-7; perhaps TRBD1 as D (5 bases). The CDR3 is 14 residues long. From germline, CDR1 is SEHNR and CDR2 FQNEAQ (reference sequence). Trimming pared 5 bases from V and 1 base from J, leaving 12 bases between. The chain's CDR3 is CASSTQAFSYEQYF. DNA for the CDR3: TGTGCCAGCAGCACACAGGCGTTTTCCTACGAGCAGTACTTC. The full variable domain, its missing parts supplied by reference TRBV7-9 and TRBJ2-7, is DTGVSQNPRHKITKRGQNVTFRCDPISEHNRLYWYRQTLGQGPEFLTYFQNEAQLEKSRLLSDRFSAERPKGSFSTLEIQRTEQGDSAMYLCASSTQAFSYEQYFGPGTRLTVT.